Included here is one T cell receptor beta chain sequence, with context. Clones were read by immunoSEQ multiplex PCR, and TCRdb kept only the in-frame ones, dropping some. The sample has 200,000 to 250,000 clones; 86% are singletons. The germline gives CDR1 LNHDA, CDR2 SQIVND (reference sequence). V lost 2 bases and J 0 bases, leaving 11 bases between the germline ends. The CDR3 is 16 residues long. The entry originates in a study of blood T cell repertoires in COVID-19. Study-wide background: Both acute and convalescent COVID-19 samples were obtained from the United States, Italy and Spain. T cells, B-cell-depleted T cells, or PBMCs supplied cDNA or gDNA.

Recruitment covered under 25 US areas and drew participants whose ages spanned roughly 18 to 89 years. What was sequenced was PBMCs or T cells enriched from blood (not recorded which). This TCR derives from a man between 35 and 55 years old who had recovered from COVID-19. The chain combines TRBV19 with TRBJ1-3; D remains ambiguous. CDR3 in amino acids: CASSIMTAGSGNTIYF. As DNA, the CDR3 is TGTGCCAGTAGTATAATGACGGCAGGCTCTGGAAACACCATATATTTT.